The 20 T cell receptor beta chains below all came from one sample that was sequenced in a study of T-cell memory formation after mild COVID-19. TCRdb independently ran MiXCR on the 5' RACE reads; one entry per CDR3 protein. Seen here are hundreds of thousands of distinct CDR3 sequences, about a sixth observed once, and the top ten hold approximately 20%. The sample was PBMCs or a T cell subset sorted from them (not recorded which). The receptors come from a man younger than 35 who had mild COVID-19 (a few samples of this study predate the infection). Cell type and time point are not known.

This chain's CDR3 is CSVESDRETYNEQFF. DNA for the CDR3: TGCAGCGTTGAAAGCGACAGGGAAACCTACAATGAGCAGTTCTTC. The V call is TRBV29-1, the J call TRBJ2-1; TRBD1 agrees at 7 bases. V gave up 2 bases and J gave up 2 bases; unmatched junction bases: 6. The germline CDR1 and CDR2 sequences are SQVTM and ANQGSEA. CDR3 length: 15 amino acids.

This clonotype was counted a few times. The rearrangement uses TRBV12-3 or TRBV12-4 and TRBJ2-2; the match to TRBD1 covers 9 bases. This CDR3 has 16 residues. V gave up 7 bases and J gave up 7 bases; unmatched junction bases: 13. This chain's CDR3 is CASKLPGTGNSGELFF. In nucleotides, the CDR3 is TGTGCCAGCAAACTCCCCGGGACAGGGAATAGCGGGGAGCTGTTTTTT.

The rearrangement uses TRBV20-1 and TRBJ2-5; D is ambiguous. CDR3 length: 11 amino acids. Germline CDR1 reads DFQATT; CDR2 reads SNEGSKA (reference sequence). V gave up 6 bases and J gave up 5 bases, with 10 bases separating them. Here the CDR3 DNA reads TGCAGTGCCCCCCGTTCGGAGACCCAGTACTTC. It translates to CSAPRSETQYF.

The J gene is TRBJ2-7, the V gene TRBV5-1; TRBD1 is a possible D gene (6 bases). CDR3 length: 15 residues. The germline CDR1 and CDR2 sequences are SGHRS and YFSETQ. V was pared by 3 bases and J by 1 base, with 14 bases between. The CDR3 sequence: CASSSLPGQSYEQYF. As DNA, the CDR3 is TGCGCCAGCAGCTCCCTGCCGGGACAATCCTACGAGCAGTACTTC.

A few counts support this clonotype. The V call is TRBV7-9, the J call TRBJ1-1; D not resolved. The CDR3 runs to 14 residues. The germline gives CDR1 SEHNR, CDR2 FQNEAQ (reference sequence). Deletions cut 1 base from V and 1 base from J, with 7 bases between. CDR3 amino acids: CASSLGPRNTEAFF. The DNA for the CDR3 is TGTGCCAGCAGCTTAGGGCCCCGGAACACTGAAGCTTTCTTT.

The genes are TRBV6-6 and TRBJ1-1; D gene ambiguous. Trimming took 7 bases from V and 4 from J, leaving 13 bases between them. The CDR3 is made up of 13 amino acids. Germline CDR1 MNHNY, CDR2 SVGAGI (reference sequence). CDR3 bases: TGTGCCAGCAACGAGATTACGGCCACTGAAGCTTTCTTT. It codes for CASNEITATEAFF.

The gene calls are TRBV5-1 and TRBJ2-5; tentatively, D is TRBD2 (5 bases). The CDR3 contains 16 residues. The germline V and J ends were trimmed by 0 bases and 4 bases, with 16 bases remaining between them. The germline V gene has CDR1 SGHRS and CDR2 YFSETQ. The CDR3 loop is CASSLVGGNGGETQYF. The CDR3 region has the DNA TGCGCCAGCAGCTTGGTGGGCGGCAACGGAGGAGAGACCCAGTACTTC.

J is TRBJ1-4 and V is TRBV7-2; the match to TRBD1 covers 8 bases. The V segment lost 1 base and the J segment 3 bases; nucleotides outside the gene matches: 4. The CDR3 loop spans 16 amino acids. Germline V gene lookup returns CDR1 SGHTA and CDR2 FQGNSA. CDR3 in DNA: TGTGCCAGCAGCTTAGGACAGGGGACAGCTAATGAAAAACTGTTTTTT. It encodes CASSLGQGTANEKLFF.

The V gene is TRBV7-2, the J gene TRBJ1-5, with unresolved D. CDR3 size: 14 residues. The V end lost 9 bases, the J end lost 9 bases, and 21 bases lay between the germline ends. Germline CDR1 and CDR2: SGHTA and FQGNSA. In DNA form, the CDR3 reads TGTGCCAGTGAAGGAACCCTCAAAAAGGGGCCCCAGCATTTT. Translated: CASEGTLKKGPQHF.

The chain joins TRBV11-2 to TRBJ2-7; 8 bases match TRBD2. V was clipped by 5 bases and J by 1 base; unmatched bases: 7. CDR1 is SGHAT, CDR2 FQNNGV, per germline. The CDR3 has 15 residues. The DNA for the CDR3 is TGTGCCAGCAGCCCGGGAGGGGGGCATTCCTACGAGCAGTACTTC. Protein product: CASSPGGGHSYEQYF.

This clonotype was counted only a few times. The chain combines TRBV27 with TRBJ2-7; no clear D. The CDR3 is 13 residues long. V was trimmed by 3 bases and J by 1 base, leaving 7 bases between them. Germline CDR1 and CDR2: MNHEY and SMNVEV (reference sequence). The CDR3 is CASSLKESYEQYF. DNA of the CDR3: TGTGCCAGCAGTTTGAAGGAGTCCTACGAGCAGTACTTC.

The chain uses TRBV12-5 and TRBJ2-7; a weak D match, TRBD2 (5 bases). V was cut by 7 bases and J by 1 base, with 14 bases left in between. Germline CDR1 reads LGHNT; CDR2 reads FRNRAP. The CDR3 loop spans 14 amino acids. CDR3 nucleotide sequence: TGTGCTAGTGTGTGCGAGCCGGGATCCTACGAGCAGTACGTC. It is translated as CASVCEPGSYEQYV.

The chain is built from TRBV7-8 and TRBJ2-7, with D possibly matching TRBD1 (6 bases). The CDR3 contains 15 residues. V was cut by 6 bases and J by 2 bases, with 17 bases left in between. Germline CDR1 and CDR2: SGHVS and FQNEAQ. The CDR3 is CASRHLWGRPYEQYV. CDR3 coding DNA: TGTGCCAGCAGGCACTTGTGGGGGCGCCCCTACGAGCAGTACGTC.

The V call is TRBV20-1, the J call TRBJ1-2; no clear D gene. This CDR3 spans 11 amino acids. The V and J ends lost 5 bases and 4 bases respectively, with 8 bases between them. Germline CDR1 and CDR2: DFQATT and SNEGSKA (reference sequence). This CDR3 is CSASRPYGYTF. DNA for the CDR3: TGCAGTGCTTCCCGACCCTATGGCTACACCTTC.

V is TRBV4-1 and J is TRBJ2-5; D call uncertain. The V gene's germline CDR1 is MGHRA and CDR2 YSYEKL. The CDR3 runs 14 residues. Trimming pared 5 bases from V and 5 bases from J, leaving 15 bases between. CDR3 residues: CASSSPTARETQYF. In DNA form, the CDR3 reads TGCGCCAGCAGCTCACCGACCGCCCGGGAGACCCAGTACTTC.

This clonotype was seen just once. The genes are TRBV19 and TRBJ1-2; D remains ambiguous. The V end was cut by 4 bases, the J end by 3 bases, with 15 bases between. CDR3 size: 15 residues. The germline V gene has CDR1 LNHDA and CDR2 SQIVND (reference sequence). CDR3 in DNA: TGTGCCAGTAGTAGCCAGGACGGAAGCCACTATGGCTACACCTTC. This gives the protein CASSSQDGSHYGYTF.

This chain connects TRBV4-3 to TRBJ2-5; TRBD1 matches 8 bases. The germline V gene has CDR1 LGHNA and CDR2 YSLEER. Trimming took 4 bases from V and 5 from J; bases not matched to a gene: 6. CDR3 length: 14 amino acids. The CDR3 nucleotides read TGCGCCAGCAGCCTAGGACAGGGTTGGGAGACCCAGTACTTC. It specifies CASSLGQGWETQYF.

This sequence joins TRBV11-2 and TRBJ2-1; the match to TRBD1 covers 10 bases. This CDR3 region has 12 residues. V dropped 3 bases and J dropped 12; count of bases not matched to a gene: 2. Germline V lookup: CDR1 SGHAT, CDR2 FQNNGV. CDR3 protein: CASSFRDRGQFF. The CDR3 nucleotides are TGTGCCAGCAGCTTTAGGGACAGGGGGCAGTTCTTC.

There are a few counts of this clonotype. A clone one base away is much larger, so this may be a read error. The chain is built from TRBV7-9 and TRBJ2-2; D is unresolved. From germline, CDR1 is SEHNR and CDR2 FQNEAQ (reference sequence). The CDR3 totals 11 residues. Trimming shortened V by 4 bases and J by 7 bases, and 4 bases separated the two germline ends. This chain's CDR3 is CASSSIGELFF. The CDR3 coding sequence is TGTGCCAGCAGCTCCATCGGGGAGCTGTTTTTT.

This clonotype was counted between two and nine times. The chain has TRBV5-1 and TRBJ2-2, with 8 nucleotides matching TRBD2. The germline gives CDR1 SGHRS, CDR2 YFSETQ. CDR3 size: 15 residues. V was clipped by 7 bases and J by 2 bases; unmatched bases: 7. CDR3 amino acids: CASSERGSNTGELFF. In DNA, the CDR3 is TGCGCCAGCTCCGAGCGGGGGTCCAACACCGGGGAGCTGTTTTTT. The entire variable domain, with the rest obtained from reference TRBV5-1 and TRBJ2-2, is as follows: KAGVTQTPRYLIKTRGQQVTLSCSPISGHRSVSWYQQTPGQGLQFLFEYFSETQRNKGNFPGRFSGRQFSNSRSEMNVSTLELGDSALYLCASSERGSNTGELFFGEGSRLTVL.